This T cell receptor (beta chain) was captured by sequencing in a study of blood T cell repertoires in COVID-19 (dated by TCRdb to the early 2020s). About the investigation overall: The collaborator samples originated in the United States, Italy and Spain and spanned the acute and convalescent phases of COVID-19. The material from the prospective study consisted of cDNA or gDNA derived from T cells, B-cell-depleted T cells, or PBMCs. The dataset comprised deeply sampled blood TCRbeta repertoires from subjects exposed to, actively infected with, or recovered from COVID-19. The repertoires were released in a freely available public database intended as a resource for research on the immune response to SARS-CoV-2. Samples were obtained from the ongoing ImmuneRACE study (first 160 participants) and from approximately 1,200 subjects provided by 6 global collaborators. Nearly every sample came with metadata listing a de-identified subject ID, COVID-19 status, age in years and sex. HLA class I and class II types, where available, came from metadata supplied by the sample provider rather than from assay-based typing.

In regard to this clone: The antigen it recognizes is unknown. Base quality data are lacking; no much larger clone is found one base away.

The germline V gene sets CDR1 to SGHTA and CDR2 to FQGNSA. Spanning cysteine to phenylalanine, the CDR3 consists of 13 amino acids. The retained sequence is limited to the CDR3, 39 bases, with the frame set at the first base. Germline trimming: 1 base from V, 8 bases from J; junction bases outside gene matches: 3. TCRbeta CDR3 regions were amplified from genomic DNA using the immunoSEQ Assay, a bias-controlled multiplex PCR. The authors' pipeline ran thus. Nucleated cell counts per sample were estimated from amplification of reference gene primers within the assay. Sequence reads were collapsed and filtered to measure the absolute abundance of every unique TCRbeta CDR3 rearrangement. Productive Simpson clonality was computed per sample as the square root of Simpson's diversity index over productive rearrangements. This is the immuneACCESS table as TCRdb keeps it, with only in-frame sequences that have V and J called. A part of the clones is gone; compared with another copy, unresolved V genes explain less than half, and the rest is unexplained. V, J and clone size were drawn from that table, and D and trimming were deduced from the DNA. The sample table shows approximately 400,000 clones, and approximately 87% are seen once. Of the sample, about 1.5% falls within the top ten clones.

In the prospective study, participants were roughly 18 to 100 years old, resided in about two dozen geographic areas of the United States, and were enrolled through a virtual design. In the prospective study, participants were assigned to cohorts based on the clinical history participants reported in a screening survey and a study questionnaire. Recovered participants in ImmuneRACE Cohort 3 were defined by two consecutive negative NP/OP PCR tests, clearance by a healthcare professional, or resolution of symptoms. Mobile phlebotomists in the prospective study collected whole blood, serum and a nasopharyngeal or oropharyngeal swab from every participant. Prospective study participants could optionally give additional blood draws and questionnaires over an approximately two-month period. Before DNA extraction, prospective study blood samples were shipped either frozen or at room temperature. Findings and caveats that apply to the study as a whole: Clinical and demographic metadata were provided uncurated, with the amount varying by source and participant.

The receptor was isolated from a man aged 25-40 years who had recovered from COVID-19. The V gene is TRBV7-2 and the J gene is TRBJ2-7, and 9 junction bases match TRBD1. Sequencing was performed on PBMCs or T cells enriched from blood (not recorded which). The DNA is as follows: TGTGCCAGCAGCTTAGACAACAGGGGGCAGCAGTACTTC. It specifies CASSLDNRGQQYF.